This TCR beta chain comes out of a study of T cell responses to AZD1222 COVID-19 vaccine. Study-level findings and limits: Repertoire sampling was restricted to post-peak T cell response timepoints. Most donors were white British, females outnumbered males, and clonal diversity was possibly underestimated. Baseline seropositives among AZD1222 recipients totaled only six. Targeting of unmutated variant regions was reportedly seen in nearly half of spike-specific TCRs.

Clones were read by immunoSEQ multiplex PCR, and TCRdb kept only the in-frame ones, dropping some. The data contain some 170,000 clones, just over 90% of them singletons. The CDR3 extends over 16 amino acids. Trimming cost V 5 bases and J 6 bases; bases outside gene matches: 12. Germline loops: CDR1 SGHNT, CDR2 YENEEA. Notes on this clone: The antigen is not known.

The source material was peripheral blood, sampled 28 days after the second AZD1222 dose. The rearrangement uses TRBV11-3 and TRBJ1-5; 8 nucleotides match TRBD1. This clonotype originated in an adult who received the AZD1222 COVID-19 vaccine. CDR3 region: CASSVSGTGWIQPQHF. Written as DNA, the CDR3 is TGTGCCAGCAGCGTATCTGGGACAGGCTGGATTCAGCCCCAGCATTTT.